These 8 T cell receptor beta chains were all obtained from the same sample, sequenced in a study of cytomegalovirus exposure and HLA in healthy donors. Use of 60 Vbeta and 13 Jbeta primers characterized the PCR. Data came from immunoSEQ multiplex PCR; TCRdb stores just in-frame clones and leaves some out. The sample yields approximately 180,000 clones, about 76% seen once. The source material was PBMCs. The receptors originated from a woman between 50 and 59 years old in good health and CMV-seronegative.

The chain is built from TRBV28 and TRBJ2-7, with 8 bases lining up with TRBD1. V lost 4 bases and J lost 4; bases outside the gene matches: 3. The germline CDR1 and CDR2 sequences are MDHEN and SYDVKM. The CDR3 has 13 amino acids. The CDR3 DNA is TGTGCCAGCAGTTCTGACAGGGGTTACGAGCAGTACTTC. Its protein product is CASSSDRGYEQYF.

This CDR3 is CASSPGVGRLYGYTF. In nucleotides, the CDR3 is TGCGCCAGCAGCCCGGGGGTCGGCAGACTCTATGGCTACACCTTC. The chain recombines TRBV5-1 with TRBJ1-2; tentative D call: TRBD1 (5 bases). Germline assignment: CDR1 SGHRS and CDR2 YFSETQ. V dropped 4 bases and J dropped 4 bases, with 17 bases sitting between them. The CDR3 is 15 amino acids.

V usage is TRBV9 and J usage is TRBJ2-7, with D possibly being TRBD2 (6 bases). The CDR3 has 14 amino acids. Per germline, CDR1 SGDLS and CDR2 YYNGEE. Trimming pared 0 bases from V and 2 bases from J, leaving 9 bases between. The CDR3 DNA sequence: TGTGCCAGCAGCGTAGGGGAGGTCCCCTACGAGCAGTACTTC. Protein sequence: CASSVGEVPYEQYF. Based on the CDR3 plus reference TRBV9 and TRBJ2-7, the full variable domain is DSGVTQTPKHLITATGQRVTLRCSPRSGDLSVYWYQQSLDQGLQFLIQYYNGEERAKGNILERFSAQQFPDLHSELNLSSLELGDSALYFCASSVGEVPYEQYFGPGTRLTVT.

This clone was recorded once. CDR3 residues: CASGRKFSAYNEQFF. CDR3 nucleotide sequence: TGTGCCAGCGGACGAAAGTTTAGCGCCTACAATGAGCAGTTCTTC. This sequence joins TRBV6-6 and TRBJ2-1; D is possibly TRBD2 (5 bases). Germline CDR1 MNHNY, CDR2 SVGAGI (reference sequence). This CDR3 region has 15 residues. V lost 8 bases to trimming and J lost 2 bases, with 16 bases between them.

The chain employs TRBV2 and TRBJ1-4; D is unclear. The CDR3 is made up of 13 amino acids. The ends were cut back, 5 bases at V and 6 bases at J, with 10 bases in the middle. Germline V CDR1 and CDR2: SNHLY, FYNNEI. DNA of the CDR3: TGTGCCAGCAGTCCCCGGAGGGATGAAAAACTGTTTTTT. Amino acid sequence: CASSPRRDEKLFF.

This chain links TRBV5-4 with TRBJ2-1, with D perhaps TRBD1 (6 bases). This CDR3 region has 14 residues. Trimming removed 3 bases from V and 10 bases from J, with 17 bases in between. The germline V gene encodes CDR1 SGHNT and CDR2 YYREEE (reference sequence). The CDR3 DNA is TGTGCCAGCAGCTACTTACAGGGAGCTGGGGAGCAGTTCTTC. Protein: CASSYLQGAGEQFF.

This sequence joins TRBV5-1 and TRBJ2-5, with 11 bases fitting TRBD2. The CDR3 covers 17 residues. V trimming: 3 bases; J trimming: 1 base; junction bases outside the gene matches: 8. The germline V gene has CDR1 SGHRS and CDR2 YFSETQ. CDR3 sequence: CASSSGFSGRVQETQYF. Written as DNA, the CDR3 is TGCGCCAGCAGCTCCGGATTTAGCGGGAGGGTCCAAGAGACCCAGTACTTC.

The rearrangement links TRBV30 to TRBJ2-2; weak D call: TRBD2 (6 bases). Per germline, CDR1 GTSNPN and CDR2 SVGIG (reference sequence). The V and J ends lost 1 base and 1 base respectively, with 19 bases between them. This CDR3 contains 18 residues. This chain's CDR3 is CAWSGVGGGLQNTGELFF. In DNA form, the CDR3 reads TGTGCCTGGAGTGGAGTGGGCGGAGGGCTGCAGAACACCGGGGAGCTGTTTTTT.